This T cell receptor (beta chain) was identified in a study of blood T cells in healthy people across ages. Whole-study results and caveats: Aged donors had fewer naive CD4+ cells and lower diversity than long-lived donors.

Of note for this clonotype: What it recognizes is unknown.

Healthy Caucasians from Russia aged about 6 to 90 served as donors. Each of the donors had 9 to 10 milliliters of peripheral blood drawn into EDTA-treated Vacutainer tubes. A sample-barcoded 5' primer and a J-beta primer mix were used in a second PCR of about 6 to 12 cycles. Unique molecular identifiers of 12 random nucleotides labeled each cDNA. TCRdb fed the 5' RACE reads into MiXCR, producing one record per CDR3 protein. The data contain 1.5 million to 2 million distinct CDR3 sequences, about 50% of them seen just once; the ten biggest clones take up roughly 2%. Sequencing was performed on blood. The TCR sequence derives from a woman between 35 and 50 years old in good health.

The CDR3 is CASSYSKETGNRDYTF. The CDR3 coding sequence is TGTGCCAGCAGTTACTCGAAGGAGACAGGGAATCGAGACTACACCTTC. The chain carries TRBV6-2 or TRBV6-3 and TRBJ1-2; 7 positions agree with TRBD1. V trimming: 0 bases; J trimming: 10 bases; junction bases outside the gene matches: 14. Germline V CDR1 and CDR2: MNHEY, SVGEGT. The CDR3 totals 16 residues.